The 27 T cell receptor beta chains below were found in one sample sequenced in a study of human thymus T cells. Sequencing used immunoSEQ multiplex PCR; TCRdb keeps in-frame clones, though not all of them. The sample has about 120,000 clones, around 94% seen once; the top ten hold around 0.024%. The source of the thymus tissue was resections taken during corrective heart surgery. The sequencing input was thymus tissue. Source of these receptors: a boy in the first two years of life with a congenital heart defect but otherwise immunologically healthy.

The chain uses TRBV7-2 and TRBJ2-5; the match to TRBD2 covers 9 bases. Germline V lookup: CDR1 SGHTA, CDR2 FQGNSA. V was pared by 5 bases and J by 0 bases, with 16 bases of the junction left unmatched. The CDR3 has 19 amino acids. This CDR3 is CASSPPSRRGGRYQETQYF. DNA of the CDR3: TGTGCCAGCAGCCCACCCTCGAGGCGGGGGGGCCGGTACCAAGAGACCCAGTACTTC.

The rearrangement uses TRBV5-1 and TRBJ2-1; 8 bases align to TRBD2. Germline assignment: CDR1 SGHRS and CDR2 YFSETQ. The V segment lost 3 bases and the J segment 2 bases; nucleotides outside the gene matches: 16. The CDR3 is 19 residues long. The chain's CDR3 is CASSSNIAGPSGAYNEQFF. The CDR3 DNA is TGCGCCAGCAGCTCGAACATAGCGGGACCGAGCGGGGCCTACAATGAGCAGTTCTTC.

The count of this clone is one. The V gene is TRBV5-6, the J gene TRBJ2-5, with D perhaps matching TRBD2 (6 bases). Between the trimmed V and J ends, which lost 1 base and 2 bases, there was a span of 9 bases. Germline V gene sequence: CDR1 SGHDT, CDR2 YYEEEE. This CDR3 is 14 amino acids long. The CDR3 nucleotides are TGTGCCAGCAGCTTGCTAGCGAGTCAAGAGACCCAGTACTTC. Protein: CASSLLASQETQYF. The variable domain in full, with the rest retrieved from reference TRBV5-6 and TRBJ2-5, is DAGVTQSPTHLIKTRGQQVTLRCSPKSGHDTVSWYQQALGQGPQFIFQYYEEEERQRGNFPDRFSGHQFPNYSSELNVNALLLGDSALYLCASSLLASQETQYFGPGTRLLVL.

This chain uses TRBV7-8 with TRBJ1-2; D uncertain. V was pared by 5 bases and J by 8 bases, with 18 bases between. CDR1 and CDR2 (germline): SGHVS, FQNEAQ. The CDR3 consists of 14 residues. The CDR3 sequence is CASSPDRRADGYTF. CDR3 nucleotides: TGTGCCAGCAGCCCCGATCGGAGGGCTGACGGCTACACCTTC.

This chain joins TRBV5-8 and TRBJ2-1; 8 nucleotides match TRBD2. The CDR3 has 16 residues. Germline V gene sequence: CDR1 SGHTS, CDR2 YDEGEE. V trimming: 0 bases; J trimming: 3 bases; junction bases outside the gene matches: 5. The CDR3 region is CASSLVERGNYNEQFF. In DNA form, the CDR3 reads TGTGCCAGCAGCTTGGTGGAGCGGGGGAACTACAATGAGCAGTTCTTC.

The chain uses TRBV6-6 and TRBJ2-7; possible D gene TRBD2, 5 bases. From germline, CDR1 is MNHNY and CDR2 SVGAGI (reference sequence). With 7 bases removed from V and 0 bases from J, the gap between germline ends came to 13 bases. The CDR3 spans 14 residues. The CDR3 loop is CASKPGLASYEQYF. In DNA, the CDR3 is TGTGCCAGCAAACCGGGTCTAGCCTCCTACGAGCAGTACTTC.

The gene calls are TRBV28 and TRBJ1-4; D unresolved. In germline, CDR1 is MDHEN, CDR2 SYDVKM. The CDR3 is 16 amino acids. V was cut by 3 bases and J by 4 bases, with 15 bases left in between. As DNA, the CDR3 is TGTGCCAGCAGTTTGGCCGGGAGCCGGGGTAATGAAAAACTGTTTTTT. This codes for CASSLAGSRGNEKLFF.

This chain uses TRBV19 with TRBJ2-7; no definite D call. V gave up 3 bases and J gave up 3 bases, with 18 bases separating them. The CDR3 spans 16 residues. Germline V lookup: CDR1 LNHDA, CDR2 SQIVND (reference sequence). The CDR3: CASSMVVGAAYYEQYF. In nucleotides, the CDR3 is TGTGCCAGTAGTATGGTGGTAGGTGCCGCGTACTACGAGCAGTACTTC.

The chain joins TRBV19 to TRBJ2-7, with 14 bases aligning to TRBD2. V trimming: 3 bases; J trimming: 2 bases; junction bases outside the gene matches: 9. Germline V gene sequence: CDR1 LNHDA, CDR2 SQIVND (reference sequence). This CDR3 has 18 residues. In DNA form, the CDR3 reads TGTGCCAGTAGTATGCCGGGACTAGCGGGGGAAGGCACCTACGAGCAGTACTTC. It is translated as CASSMPGLAGEGTYEQYF.

The chain couples TRBV7-8 to TRBJ1-1; D is perhaps TRBD1 (5 bases). Per the germline V gene, CDR1 is SGHVS and CDR2 is FQNEAQ. Between the trimmed V and J ends, which lost 6 bases and 0 bases, there was a span of 17 bases. The CDR3 contains 16 residues. The CDR3 loop is CASSEKNRRMNTEAFF. The CDR3 DNA is TGTGCCAGCAGTGAAAAAAACAGGAGAATGAACACTGAAGCTTTCTTT. The full variable domain, rest sourced from reference TRBV7-8 and TRBJ1-1, is GAGVSQSPRYKVAKRGQDVALRCDPISGHVSLFWYQQALGQGPEFLTYFQNEAQLDKSGLPSDRFFAERPEGSVSTLKIQRTQQEDSAVYLCASSEKNRRMNTEAFFGQGTRLTVV.

The rearrangement uses TRBV14 and TRBJ1-3; D not resolved. The CDR3 is made up of 17 amino acids. V was pared by 1 base and J by 1 base, with 14 bases between. Per germline, CDR1 SGHDN and CDR2 FVKESK. CDR3 DNA: TGTGCCAGCAGCCAAGGTCCAGTCCCGGGGTCTGGAAACACCATATATTTT. Its protein is CASSQGPVPGSGNTIYF.

V is TRBV7-8 and J is TRBJ2-2; 9 bases agree with TRBD2. J lost 2 bases, V lost 2 bases, and 9 bases had no gene match. Germline V gives CDR1 SGHVS, CDR2 FQNEAQ. CDR3 length: 18 amino acids. In DNA, the CDR3 is TGTGCCAGCAGCTTACAGTTACTAGCGGGCGACAACACCGGGGAGCTGTTTTTT. It encodes CASSLQLLAGDNTGELFF.

The chain carries TRBV10-3 and TRBJ2-3, with 9 nucleotides matching TRBD2. CDR1 is ENHRY and CDR2 is SYGVKD in the germline V gene. This CDR3 is built from 14 residues. The trim removed 4 bases at V and 2 bases at J, leaving 1 base unmatched. The CDR3 DNA reads TGTGCCATCAGTGGACTAGCGGACACAGATACGCAGTATTTT. Protein product: CAISGLADTDTQYF.

The chain has TRBV7-6 and TRBJ2-3; tentative D call: TRBD2 (7 bases). Germline V gene lookup returns CDR1 SGHVS and CDR2 FNYEAQ. CDR3 size: 13 residues. The V and J ends lost 8 bases and 9 bases respectively, with 18 bases between them. CDR3 sequence: CASRRGRAGTQYF. CDR3 nucleotide sequence: TGTGCCAGCCGGCGGGGGCGCGCTGGGACGCAGTATTTT.

This rearrangement joins TRBV6-6 to TRBJ2-7; TRBD2 aligns across 8 bases. Germline V gene lookup returns CDR1 MNHNY and CDR2 SVGAGI (reference sequence). The CDR3 sequence is 15 residues long. Trimming took 7 bases from V and 0 from J; bases not matched to a gene: 8. CDR3 amino acids: CASTTRRGGSYEQYF. CDR3 coding DNA: TGTGCCAGCACTACAAGACGGGGGGGCTCCTACGAGCAGTACTTC.

The rearrangement links TRBV19 to TRBJ2-5; possibly TRBD1 for D (5 bases). Germline V gene sequence: CDR1 LNHDA, CDR2 SQIVND (reference sequence). CDR3 length equals 15 residues. The V and J ends lost 3 bases and 2 bases respectively, with 13 bases between them. The CDR3 DNA reads as TGTGCCAGTAGTATGGGGCCAGCTCGACAAGAGACCCAGTACTTC. Amino acids: CASSMGPARQETQYF.

This rearrangement joins TRBV6-1 to TRBJ2-7, with TRBD2 identical over 7 bases. J lost 5 bases, V lost 0 bases, and 13 bases had no gene match. From germline, CDR1 is MNHNS and CDR2 SASEGT. The CDR3 consists of 17 residues. The CDR3 DNA reads TGTGCCAGCAGTGAAGCGCTTGGCGGGGGTACGTTCCACGAGCAGTACTTC. Translated, it gives CASSEALGGGTFHEQYF.

Only one count was recorded for this clone. The chain recombines TRBV5-1 with TRBJ2-5, with TRBD1 matching 9 bases. CDR1 SGHRS and CDR2 YFSETQ come from the germline V gene. The CDR3 is made up of 15 amino acids. V dropped 2 bases and J dropped 4; count of bases not matched to a gene: 6. The CDR3 nucleotides read TGCGCCAGCAGCTTCCGGGACAGGGAGGGAGAGACCCAGTACTTC. This translates into CASSFRDREGETQYF. The full variable domain, with the rest looked up from reference TRBV5-1 and TRBJ2-5, is KAGVTQTPRYLIKTRGQQVTLSCSPISGHRSVSWYQQTPGQGLQFLFEYFSETQRNKGNFPGRFSGRQFSNSRSEMNVSTLELGDSALYLCASSFRDREGETQYFGPGTRLLVL.

The V call is TRBV10-1, the J call TRBJ1-1; maybe TRBD1 (6 bases). Trimming took 4 bases from V and 6 from J, leaving 12 bases between them. The CDR3 is 13 residues long. Germline CDR1 reads WNHNN; CDR2 reads SYGVQD (reference sequence). The CDR3 sequence: CASSGRGASEAFF. The CDR3 bases are TGCGCCAGCAGTGGACGGGGGGCCTCTGAAGCTTTCTTT.

The chain has TRBV2 and TRBJ2-1; 8 bases align to TRBD2. Germline V gives CDR1 SNHLY, CDR2 FYNNEI. The CDR3 length is 14 residues. Losses at the gene ends were 6 bases for V and 8 bases for J; bases not matched to a gene: 9. The CDR3 region is CASRPGLAWDEQFF. CDR3 DNA sequence: TGTGCCAGCAGACCCGGACTAGCCTGGGATGAGCAGTTCTTC.

This clone was observed a single time. The V call is TRBV7-9, the J call TRBJ1-2; D possibly corresponds to TRBD1 (6 bases). Looked up from germline, CDR1 is SEHNR and CDR2 is FQNEAQ (reference sequence). V lost 5 bases and J lost 1, with 20 bases in between. CDR3 length: 17 residues. CDR3 bases: TGTGCCAGCAGCCCTCGTAACAGGGAAGATTTTAACTATGGCTACACCTTC. Translating gives CASSPRNREDFNYGYTF.

V usage is TRBV7-8 and J usage is TRBJ2-3; possible D gene TRBD2, 6 bases. Germline CDR1 and CDR2: SGHVS and FQNEAQ. The CDR3 sequence is 16 residues long. Between the trimmed V and J ends, which lost 1 base and 0 bases, there was a span of 11 bases. CDR3 sequence reads: CASSLVWEESTDTQYF. The CDR3 DNA is TGTGCCAGCAGCTTAGTATGGGAGGAAAGCACAGATACGCAGTATTTT.

The chain carries TRBV15 and TRBJ2-7, with 9 bases identical to TRBD1. CDR3 length: 14 residues. J gave up 7 bases and V 5 bases, and 9 bases lay outside the gene matches. Germline V gene lookup returns CDR1 LNHNV and CDR2 YYDKDF (reference sequence). CDR3 DNA sequence: TGTGCCACCAGCTCCCGGGACAGGGCGTATGAGCAGTACTTC. It encodes CATSSRDRAYEQYF.

The chain uses TRBV5-8 and TRBJ1-4; 7 positions agree with TRBD1. CDR3 length: 19 residues. V was pared by 4 bases and J by 3 bases, with 18 bases of the junction left unmatched. The germline V gene has CDR1 SGHTS and CDR2 YDEGEE. The CDR3 loop reads CASSPGFRPTGQPNEKLFF. The CDR3 DNA reads TGTGCCAGCAGCCCCGGTTTCAGGCCCACGGGACAGCCTAATGAAAAACTGTTTTTT.

The chain couples TRBV7-2 to TRBJ1-5; no firm D call. The CDR3 is made up of 14 amino acids. In germline, CDR1 is SGHTA, CDR2 FQGNSA. V was pared by 3 bases and J by 3 bases, with 9 bases between. The chain's CDR3 is CASSFTGYNQPQHF. For the CDR3, the DNA is TGTGCCAGCAGCTTTACGGGTTACAATCAGCCCCAGCATTTT.

The V and J genes are TRBV11-3 and TRBJ2-7; possibly TRBD1 for D (6 bases). V gave up 0 bases and J gave up 2 bases, with 14 bases separating them. The CDR3 covers 16 residues. Germline-derived CDR1 and CDR2 are SGHNT and YENEEA. The CDR3 region is CASSLEFNQGTYEQYF. CDR3 bases: TGTGCCAGCAGCTTAGAATTCAACCAGGGGACCTACGAGCAGTACTTC.

CDR3 sequence reads: CASSAGTWEQFF. Written as DNA, the CDR3 is TGTGCCAGCAGTGCCGGGACGTGGGAGCAGTTCTTC. This chain joins TRBV2 and TRBJ2-1, with D perhaps matching TRBD1 or TRBD2 (5 bases each). The germline gives CDR1 SNHLY, CDR2 FYNNEI. The ends were cut back, 4 bases at V and 10 bases at J, with 11 bases in the middle. The CDR3 length is 12 residues.